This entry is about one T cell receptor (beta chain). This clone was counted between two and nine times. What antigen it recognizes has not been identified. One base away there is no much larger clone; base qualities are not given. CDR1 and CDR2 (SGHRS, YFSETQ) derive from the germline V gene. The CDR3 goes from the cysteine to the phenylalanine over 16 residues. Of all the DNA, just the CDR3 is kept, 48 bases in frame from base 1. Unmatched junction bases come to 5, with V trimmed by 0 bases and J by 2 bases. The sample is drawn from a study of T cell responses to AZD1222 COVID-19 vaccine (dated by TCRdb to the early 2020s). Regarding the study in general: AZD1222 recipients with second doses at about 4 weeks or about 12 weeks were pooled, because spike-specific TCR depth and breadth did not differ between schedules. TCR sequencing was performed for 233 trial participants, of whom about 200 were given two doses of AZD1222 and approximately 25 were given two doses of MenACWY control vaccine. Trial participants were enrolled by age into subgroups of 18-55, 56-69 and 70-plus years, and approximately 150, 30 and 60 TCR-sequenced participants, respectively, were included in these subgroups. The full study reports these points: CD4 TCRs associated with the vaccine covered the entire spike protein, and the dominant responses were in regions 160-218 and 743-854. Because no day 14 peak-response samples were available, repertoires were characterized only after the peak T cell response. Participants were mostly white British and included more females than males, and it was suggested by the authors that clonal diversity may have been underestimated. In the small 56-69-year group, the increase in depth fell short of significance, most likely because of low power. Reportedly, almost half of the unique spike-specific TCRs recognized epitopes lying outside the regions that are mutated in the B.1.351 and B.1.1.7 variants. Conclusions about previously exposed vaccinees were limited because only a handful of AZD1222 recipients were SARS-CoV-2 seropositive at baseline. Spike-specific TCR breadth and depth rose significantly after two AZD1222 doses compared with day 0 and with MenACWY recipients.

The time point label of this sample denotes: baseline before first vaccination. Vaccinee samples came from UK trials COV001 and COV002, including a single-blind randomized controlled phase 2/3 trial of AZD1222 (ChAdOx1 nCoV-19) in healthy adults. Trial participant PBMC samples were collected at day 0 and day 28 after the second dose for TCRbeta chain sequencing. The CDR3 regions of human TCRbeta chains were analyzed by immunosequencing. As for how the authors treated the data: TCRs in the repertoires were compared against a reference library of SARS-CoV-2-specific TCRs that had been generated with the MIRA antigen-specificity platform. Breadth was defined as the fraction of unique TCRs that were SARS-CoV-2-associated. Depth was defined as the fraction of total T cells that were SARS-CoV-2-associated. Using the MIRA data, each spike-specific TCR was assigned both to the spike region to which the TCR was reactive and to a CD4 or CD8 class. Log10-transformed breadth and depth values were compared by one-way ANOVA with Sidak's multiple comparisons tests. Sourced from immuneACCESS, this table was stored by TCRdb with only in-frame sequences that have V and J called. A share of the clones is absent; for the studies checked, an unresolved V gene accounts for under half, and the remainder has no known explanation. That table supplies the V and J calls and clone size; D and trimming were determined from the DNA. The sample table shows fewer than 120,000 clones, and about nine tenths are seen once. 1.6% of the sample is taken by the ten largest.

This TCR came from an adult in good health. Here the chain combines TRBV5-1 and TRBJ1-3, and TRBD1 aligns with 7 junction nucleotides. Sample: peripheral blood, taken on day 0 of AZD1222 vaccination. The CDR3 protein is CASSLDKQGPGNTIYF. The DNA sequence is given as TGCGCCAGCAGCTTGGATAAACAGGGGCCTGGAAACACCATATATTTT.